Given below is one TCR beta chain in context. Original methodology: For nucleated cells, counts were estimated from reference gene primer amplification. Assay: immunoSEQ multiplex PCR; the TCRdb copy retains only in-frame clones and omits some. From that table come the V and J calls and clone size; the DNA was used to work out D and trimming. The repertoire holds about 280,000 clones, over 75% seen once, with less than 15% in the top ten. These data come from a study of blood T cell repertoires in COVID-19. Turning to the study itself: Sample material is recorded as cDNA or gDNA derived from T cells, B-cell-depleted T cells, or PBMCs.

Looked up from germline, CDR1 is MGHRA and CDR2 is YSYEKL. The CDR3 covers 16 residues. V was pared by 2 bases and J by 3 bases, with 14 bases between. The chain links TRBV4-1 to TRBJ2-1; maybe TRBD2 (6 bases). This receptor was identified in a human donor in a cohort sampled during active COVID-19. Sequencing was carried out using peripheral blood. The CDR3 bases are TGCGCCAGCAGCCAAATCACTAGCCGAGGCTACAATGAGCAGTTCTTC. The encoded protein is CASSQITSRGYNEQFF.